These 20 T cell receptor beta chains share one sample of origin, sequenced in a study of cytomegalovirus exposure and HLA in healthy donors. PCR involved 60 Vbeta and 13 Jbeta primers. Profiled with immunoSEQ multiplex PCR; TCRdb holds only in-frame clones, not every one. The sample consists of roughly 100,000 clones, 65% to 85% of them appearing once. The sample taken for sequencing was PBMCs. These receptors were taken from a woman in her sixties in good health and CMV-seropositive.

V usage is TRBV10-2 and J usage is TRBJ2-3, with TRBD2 matching 13 bases. Germline V lookup: CDR1 WSHSY, CDR2 SAAADI. Losses at the gene ends were 6 bases for V and 3 bases for J; bases not matched to a gene: 6. CDR3 length: 16 residues. The DNA for the CDR3 is TGCGCCAGCAGGCCTCCGACTAGCGGGAGGACAGATACGCAGTATTTT. This sequence encodes CASRPPTSGRTDTQYF.

This clone was detected only once. This rearrangement joins TRBV14 to TRBJ2-3, with D possibly being TRBD1 (5 bases). The CDR3 consists of 15 residues. Trimming removed 2 bases from V and 0 bases from J, with 9 bases in between. The germline V gene has CDR1 SGHDN and CDR2 FVKESK. The CDR3 nucleotides are TGTGCCAGCAGCCAAATTGGACACAGCACAGATACGCAGTATTTT. Its translation: CASSQIGHSTDTQYF.

The chain combines TRBV2 with TRBJ1-1; D is ambiguous. The CDR3 covers 13 residues. Germline V gene data show CDR1 as SNHLY and CDR2 as FYNNEI. Between the trimmed V and J ends, which lost 5 bases and 4 bases, there was a span of 11 bases. The CDR3 spells CASSPVGSTEAFF. The CDR3 DNA reads as TGTGCCAGCAGTCCAGTGGGGAGCACTGAAGCTTTCTTT. Complete variable domain (other parts from reference TRBV2 and TRBJ1-1): EPEVTQTPSHQVTQMGQEVILRCVPISNHLYFYWYRQILGQKVEFLVSFYNNEISEKSEIFDDQFSVERPDGSNFTLKIRSTKLEDSAMYFCASSPVGSTEAFFGQGTRLTVV.

V usage is TRBV11-3 and J usage is TRBJ2-7; the match to TRBD2 covers 7 bases. The length of the CDR3 is 15 residues. With 5 bases clipped from V and 1 base from J, the junction kept 8 bases outside the gene matches. Germline V gene data show CDR1 as SGHNT and CDR2 as YENEEA. The CDR3 sequence is CASSLGGAESYEQYF. The DNA of the CDR3 is TGTGCCAGCAGCCTGGGAGGGGCCGAATCCTACGAGCAGTACTTC.

The V gene is TRBV30, the J gene TRBJ2-5; no definite D call. TRBJ2-7 matches the DNA end more closely, so the J call is doubtful. Looked up from germline, CDR1 is GTSNPN and CDR2 is SVGIG (reference sequence). The length of the CDR3 is 11 residues. The CDR3 DNA sequence: TGTGCCTGGAGTGTATCCTACGAGCAGTACTTC. This encodes CAWSVSYEQYF.

The rearrangement links TRBV10-1 to TRBJ2-1, with TRBD2 identical over 8 bases. The trim removed 6 bases at V and 5 bases at J, leaving 6 bases unmatched. Per the germline V gene, CDR1 is WNHNN and CDR2 is SYGVQD (reference sequence). The CDR3 loop spans 14 amino acids. CDR3 DNA sequence: TGCGCCAGCAGCAGCGGGAGATCTCACAATGAGCAGTTCTTC. It is translated as CASSSGRSHNEQFF.

The chain carries TRBV30 and TRBJ2-7; 7 bases match TRBD2. J was trimmed by 6 bases and V by 2 bases; bases with no gene match: 13. This CDR3 has 15 amino acids. The germline V gene has CDR1 GTSNPN and CDR2 SVGIG (reference sequence). Written as DNA, the CDR3 is TGTGCCTGGAGTCATCTGGGCGGGAGATCGAGCGAGCAGTACTTC. Protein product: CAWSHLGGRSSEQYF.

The rearrangement links TRBV7-9 to TRBJ1-6, with TRBD1 matching over 10 bases. V trimming: 4 bases; J trimming: 9 bases; junction bases outside the gene matches: 12. This CDR3 spans 17 amino acids. Germline assignment: CDR1 SEHNR and CDR2 FQNEAQ (reference sequence). The DNA for the CDR3 is TGTGCCAGCAGCTCAACCCGGGGACAGGGGAGATCTTCACCCCTCCACTTT. The encoded protein is CASSSTRGQGRSSPLHF.

The chain combines TRBV27 with TRBJ1-6; 7 bases agree with TRBD1. The CDR3 contains 14 residues. V lost 3 bases, J lost 5 bases, and 1 base stayed unmatched. Germline CDR1 is MNHEY and CDR2 is SMNVEV (reference sequence). In DNA form, the CDR3 reads TGTGCCAGCAGTTTGGGACAGCATAATTCACCCCTCCACTTT. It is translated as CASSLGQHNSPLHF.

The chain links TRBV19 to TRBJ1-1; maybe TRBD1 (6 bases). The length of the CDR3 is 15 residues. The germline V gene has CDR1 LNHDA and CDR2 SQIVND (reference sequence). The V end was cut by 4 bases, the J end by 1 base, with 13 bases between. Written as DNA, the CDR3 is TGTGCCAGTAGTACAGGGGTCATAGGGAACACTGAAGCTTTCTTT. Encoded protein: CASSTGVIGNTEAFF.

The chain recombines TRBV11-1 with TRBJ1-1, with 8 bases aligning to TRBD1. The length of the CDR3 is 15 residues. Losses at the gene ends were 3 bases for V and 6 bases for J; bases not matched to a gene: 9. The V gene's germline CDR1 is SGHAT and CDR2 FQDESV (reference sequence). The CDR3 DNA sequence: TGTGCCAGCAGCTTCGGCGACAGGGGTATCGCTGAAGCTTTCTTT. Translating gives CASSFGDRGIAEAFF.

The J gene is TRBJ1-6, the V gene TRBV2, with TRBD1 matching 7 bases. From germline, CDR1 is SNHLY and CDR2 FYNNEI. V shed 8 bases and J 8 bases; nucleotides not matched to a gene: 9. CDR3 length: 14 amino acids. For the CDR3, the DNA is TGTGCCAGCGACAGGGTAGATATAGATTCACCCCTCCACTTT. Protein: CASDRVDIDSPLHF.

The chain couples TRBV5-1 to TRBJ2-7; 7 bases fit TRBD2. Germline CDR1 and CDR2: SGHRS and YFSETQ. The CDR3 has 14 residues. Unmatched junction bases numbered 9, after V lost 7 bases and J lost 2 bases. The CDR3 region is CASRDPGGAYEQYF. Written as DNA, the CDR3 is TGCGCCAGCCGGGATCCTGGGGGGGCCTACGAGCAGTACTTC.

V is TRBV4-2 and J is TRBJ1-4; 7 bases agree with TRBD1. The ends lost 4 bases at V and 8 bases at J; junction bases unmatched: 13. CDR1 and CDR2 from the germline V gene are LGHNA and YNFKEQ. The CDR3 is made up of 16 amino acids. The CDR3 loop reads CASSRRSTGSYEKLFF. The CDR3 DNA reads TGTGCCAGCAGCCGTCGGTCGACAGGGTCATACGAAAAACTGTTTTTT.

Here the CDR3 reads CASSLFTSGSYEQYF. The CDR3 DNA sequence: TGCGCCAGCAGCTTGTTCACTAGCGGCTCCTACGAGCAGTACTTC. The chain combines TRBV5-1 with TRBJ2-7; 8 nucleotides match TRBD2. V lost 1 base, J lost 0 bases, and 3 bases stayed unmatched. The CDR3 is made up of 15 amino acids. Germline CDR1 reads SGHRS; CDR2 reads YFSETQ.

This clone appeared a single time. The chain uses TRBV7-9 and TRBJ2-1; D is perhaps TRBD2 (5 bases). This CDR3 has 14 amino acids. CDR1 SEHNR and CDR2 FQNEAQ come from the germline V gene (reference sequence). V lost 2 bases to trimming and J lost 4 bases, with 9 bases between them. The CDR3 reads CASSLTTGYNEQFF. The CDR3 coding sequence is TGTGCCAGCAGCTTAACAACGGGATACAATGAGCAGTTCTTC.

This clone showed up just a few times. V gene TRBV5-4 combines with J gene TRBJ1-1; 8 bases align to TRBD1. Germline CDR1 reads SGHNT; CDR2 reads YYREEE (reference sequence). J was trimmed by 2 bases and V by 3 bases; bases with no gene match: 6. CDR3 size: 15 residues. The CDR3 nucleotides read TGTGCCAGCAGCTGGGCACAGGGGGGAAACACTGAAGCTTTCTTT. Amino acids: CASSWAQGGNTEAFF.

The genes are TRBV18 and TRBJ1-5; D may be TRBD1 (5 bases). CDR1 and CDR2 from the germline V gene are KGHSH and LQKENI. The CDR3 spans 16 residues. Trimming removed 2 bases at V and 4 bases at J, with 15 bases between. CDR3 in DNA: TGTGCCAGCTCACCAGCGGCATTAAAGGGGAATCAGCCCCAGCATTTT. Its protein product is CASSPAALKGNQPQHF.

This clone was counted a few times. J is TRBJ1-2 and V is TRBV14; D remains ambiguous. V was pared by 1 base and J by 5 bases, with 5 bases between. Per germline, CDR1 SGHDN and CDR2 FVKESK. This CDR3 is built from 12 residues. CDR3 sequence: CASSQGAYGYTF. The CDR3 DNA reads TGTGCCAGCAGCCAAGGGGCTTATGGCTACACCTTC.

The chain joins TRBV18 to TRBJ2-7, with TRBD1 matching over 10 bases. The CDR3 totals 14 residues. J was trimmed by 3 bases and V by 8 bases; bases with no gene match: 7. Germline V CDR1 and CDR2: KGHSH, LQKENI. CDR3 coding DNA: TGTGCCAGCAACAGACAGGGGGCTATCTACGAGCAGTACTTC. It codes for CASNRQGAIYEQYF.